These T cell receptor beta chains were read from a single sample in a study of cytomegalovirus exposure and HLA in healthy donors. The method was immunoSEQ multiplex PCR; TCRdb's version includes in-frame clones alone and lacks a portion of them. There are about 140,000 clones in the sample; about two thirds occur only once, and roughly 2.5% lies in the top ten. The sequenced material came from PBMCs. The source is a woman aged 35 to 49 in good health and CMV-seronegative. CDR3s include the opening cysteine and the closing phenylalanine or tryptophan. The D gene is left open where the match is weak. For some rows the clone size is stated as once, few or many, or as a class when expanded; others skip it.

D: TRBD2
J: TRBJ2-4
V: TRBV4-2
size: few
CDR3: CASSPRTSGGTQYF
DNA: TGTGCCAGCAGCCCCCGGACTAGCGGGGGGACTCAGTACTTC

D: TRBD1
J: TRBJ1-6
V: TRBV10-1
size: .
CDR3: CASSAGQGGSPLHF
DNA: TGCGCCAGCAGTGCGGGACAGGGCGGTTCACCCCTCCACTTT

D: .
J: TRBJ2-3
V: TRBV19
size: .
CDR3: CASSLSLLRQGFHTDTQYF
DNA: TGTGCCAGTAGTTTGTCTCTGTTGAGGCAGGGTTTTCACACAGATACGCAGTATTTT

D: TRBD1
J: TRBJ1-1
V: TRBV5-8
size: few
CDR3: CASSFGTDTEAFF
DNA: TGTGCCAGCAGCTTCGGGACAGACACTGAAGCTTTCTTT

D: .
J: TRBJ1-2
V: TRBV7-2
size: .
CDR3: CASSLGPGAYGYTF
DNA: TGTGCCAGCAGCTTAGGTCCAGGCGCCTATGGCTACACCTTC

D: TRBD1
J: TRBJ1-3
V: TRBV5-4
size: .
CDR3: CASSGTTGGFGNTIYF
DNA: TGTGCCAGCAGCGGGACAACAGGGGGCTTTGGAAACACCATATATTTT

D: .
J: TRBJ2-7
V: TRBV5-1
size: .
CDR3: CASSLGSGSSYEQYF
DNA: TGCGCCAGCAGCTTGGGGTCAGGGTCCTCCTACGAGCAGTACTTC

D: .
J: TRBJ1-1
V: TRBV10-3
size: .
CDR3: CAISDGGSVTEAFF
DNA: TGTGCCATCAGTGACGGGGGGTCGGTCACTGAAGCTTTCTTT

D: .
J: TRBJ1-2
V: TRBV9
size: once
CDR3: CASSGGPYGYTF
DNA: TGTGCCAGCAGCGGGGGCCCCTATGGCTACACCTTC

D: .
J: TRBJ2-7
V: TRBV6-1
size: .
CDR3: CASTGVAYEQYF
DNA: TGTGCCAGCACGGGGGTCGCCTACGAGCAGTACTTC

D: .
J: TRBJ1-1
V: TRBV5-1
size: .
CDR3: CASSLGGINTEAFF
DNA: TGCGCCAGCAGCTTGGGAGGGATTAACACTGAAGCTTTCTTT

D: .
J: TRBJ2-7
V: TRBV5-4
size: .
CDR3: CASSNGQPGDEQYF
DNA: TGTGCCAGCAGCAACGGACAGCCTGGGGACGAGCAGTACTTC

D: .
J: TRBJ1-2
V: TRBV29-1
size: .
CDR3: CSVEDPGQAIGGYTF
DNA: TGCAGCGTTGAAGATCCCGGTCAGGCCATAGGAGGCTACACCTTC

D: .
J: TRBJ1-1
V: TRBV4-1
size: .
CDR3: CASSQEQGGTEAFF
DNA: TGCGCCAGCAGCCAGGAGCAGGGTGGCACTGAAGCTTTCTTT

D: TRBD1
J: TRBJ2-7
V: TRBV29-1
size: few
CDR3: CSAGPGGRNEQYF
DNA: TGCAGCGCAGGCCCAGGGGGCCGGAACGAGCAGTACTTC

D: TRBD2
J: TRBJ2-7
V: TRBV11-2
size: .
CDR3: CASSLGTSSSEQYF
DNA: TGTGCCAGCAGCTTAGGGACTAGCTCTAGCGAGCAGTACTTC

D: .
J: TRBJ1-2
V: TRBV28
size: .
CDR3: CASSLPARVIYGYTF
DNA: TGTGCCAGCAGTTTACCAGCGCGGGTAATCTATGGCTACACCTTC

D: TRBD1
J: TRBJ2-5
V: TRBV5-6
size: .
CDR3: CASSLFYRGEQETQYF
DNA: TGTGCCAGCAGCCTTTTCTACAGGGGCGAGCAAGAGACCCAGTACTTC

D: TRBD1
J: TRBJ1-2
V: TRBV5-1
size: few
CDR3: CASSSTGAYGYTF
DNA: TGCGCCAGCAGCTCGACAGGGGCCTATGGCTACACCTTC

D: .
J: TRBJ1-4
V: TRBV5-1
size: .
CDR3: CASSLSGDEKLFF
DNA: TGCGCCAGCAGCTTGAGCGGGGATGAAAAACTGTTTTTT

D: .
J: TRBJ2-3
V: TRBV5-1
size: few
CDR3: CASSFILEGAQYF
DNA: TGCGCCAGCAGCTTTATATTAGAAGGAGCGCAGTATTTT

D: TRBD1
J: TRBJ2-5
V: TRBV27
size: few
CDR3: CASSPGQAWLETQYF
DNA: TGTGCCAGCAGTCCGGGACAGGCCTGGTTAGAGACCCAGTACTTC

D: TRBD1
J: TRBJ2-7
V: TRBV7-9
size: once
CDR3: CASSAPGQAYEQYF
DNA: TGTGCCAGCAGCGCCCCGGGACAGGCCTACGAGCAGTACTTC

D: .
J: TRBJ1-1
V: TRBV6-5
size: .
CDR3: CASSYGRNTEAFF
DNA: TGTGCCAGCAGTTACGGGAGGAACACTGAAGCTTTCTTT

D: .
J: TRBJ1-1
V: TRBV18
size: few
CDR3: CASSPGANTEAFF
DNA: TGTGCCAGCTCACCCGGAGCGAACACTGAAGCTTTCTTT

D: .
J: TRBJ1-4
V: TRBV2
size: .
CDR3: CASSGDTGEKLFF
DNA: TGTGCCAGCAGTGGGGACACAGGTGAAAAACTGTTTTTT

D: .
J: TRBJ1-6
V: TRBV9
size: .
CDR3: CASSVGSVRNSPLHF
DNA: TGTGCCAGCAGCGTAGGCAGTGTGAGGAATTCACCCCTCCACTTT

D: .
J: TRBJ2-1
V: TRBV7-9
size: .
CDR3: CASSLASRNYNEQFF
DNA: TGTGCCAGCAGCTTAGCTAGCCGGAACTACAATGAGCAGTTCTTC

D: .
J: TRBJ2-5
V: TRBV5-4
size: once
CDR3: CASSLGTEAQETQYF
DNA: TGTGCCAGCAGCTTGGGGACGGAGGCGCAAGAGACCCAGTACTTC

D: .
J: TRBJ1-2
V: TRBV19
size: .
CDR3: CASSWTAGGGYTF
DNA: TGTGCCAGTAGTTGGACCGCCGGGGGAGGCTACACCTTC

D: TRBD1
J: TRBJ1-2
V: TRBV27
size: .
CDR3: CASSRTGAYYGYTF
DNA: TGTGCCAGCAGTCGGACAGGGGCTTACTATGGCTACACCTTC

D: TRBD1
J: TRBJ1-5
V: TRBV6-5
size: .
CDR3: CASSRGQGYNQPQHF
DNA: TGTGCCAGCAGCCGCGGACAGGGGTACAATCAGCCCCAGCATTTT

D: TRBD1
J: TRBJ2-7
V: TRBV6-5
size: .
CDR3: CASSGTGFREQYF
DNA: TGTGCCAGCAGTGGGACAGGGTTCAGGGAGCAGTACTTC

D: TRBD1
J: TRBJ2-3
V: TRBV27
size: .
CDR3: CASTVDRDSTDTQYF
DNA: TGTGCCAGCACCGTCGACAGGGACAGCACAGATACGCAGTATTTT

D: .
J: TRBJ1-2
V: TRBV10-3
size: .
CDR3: CAILGASPGGYTF
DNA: TGTGCCATCTTAGGAGCAAGCCCGGGGGGCTACACCTTC

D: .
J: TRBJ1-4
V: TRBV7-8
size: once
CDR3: CASSLNARQEKLFF
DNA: TGTGCCAGCAGCTTAAATGCGCGGCAGGAAAAACTGTTTTTT

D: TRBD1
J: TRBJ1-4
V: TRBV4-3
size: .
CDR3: CASSVQGNEKLFF
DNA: TGCGCCAGCAGCGTACAGGGGAATGAAAAACTGTTTTTT

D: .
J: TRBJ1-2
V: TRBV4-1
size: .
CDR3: CASSQDPSHRGYGYTF
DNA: TGCGCCAGCAGCCAAGATCCTTCACATAGGGGCTATGGCTACACCTTC

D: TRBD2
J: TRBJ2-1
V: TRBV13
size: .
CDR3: CASSPGLADNEQFF
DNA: TGTGCCAGCAGCCCGGGACTAGCGGACAATGAGCAGTTCTTC

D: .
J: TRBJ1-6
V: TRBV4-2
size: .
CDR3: CASSQDRRPGSPLHF
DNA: TGTGCCAGCAGCCAAGATCGGCGGCCCGGTTCACCCCTCCACTTT

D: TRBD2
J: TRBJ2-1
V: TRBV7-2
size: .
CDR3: CASSLRGEYNEQFF
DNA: TGTGCCAGCAGCTTACGGGGGGAATACAATGAGCAGTTCTTC

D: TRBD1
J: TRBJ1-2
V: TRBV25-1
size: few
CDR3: CASSEGQGLSYTF
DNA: TGTGCCAGCAGTGAGGGACAGGGTTTGAGCTACACCTTC

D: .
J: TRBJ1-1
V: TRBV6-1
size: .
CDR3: CASSGGQTIMNTEAFF
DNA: TGTGCCAGCAGTGGGGGACAAACTATTATGAACACTGAAGCTTTCTTT

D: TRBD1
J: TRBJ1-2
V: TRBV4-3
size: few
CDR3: CASSPEGAGLGGYTF
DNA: TGCGCCAGCAGCCCTGAGGGGGCAGGCCTTGGAGGCTACACCTTC

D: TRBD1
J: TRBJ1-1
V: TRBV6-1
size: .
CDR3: CASSDRGDRPPKGTEAFF
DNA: TGTGCCAGCAGTGATCGAGGGGACAGACCTCCAAAGGGCACTGAAGCTTTCTTT

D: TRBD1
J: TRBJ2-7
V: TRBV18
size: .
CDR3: CASSPGQGAFEQYF
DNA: TGTGCCAGCTCACCAGGACAGGGGGCGTTCGAGCAGTACTTC

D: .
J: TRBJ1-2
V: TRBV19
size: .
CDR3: CASSPGKIFYGYTF
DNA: TGTGCCAGTAGCCCGGGAAAAATCTTCTATGGCTACACCTTC

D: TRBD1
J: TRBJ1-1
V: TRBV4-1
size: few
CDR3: CASSRTQGSNTEAFF
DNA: TGCGCCAGCAGCCGGACACAGGGGTCGAACACTGAAGCTTTCTTT

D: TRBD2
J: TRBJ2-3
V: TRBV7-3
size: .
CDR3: CASSPKRRGGDTQYF
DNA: TGTGCCAGCAGCCCAAAGAGGCGGGGGGGCGATACGCAGTATTTT

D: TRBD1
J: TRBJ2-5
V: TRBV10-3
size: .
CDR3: CASRTGAGETQYF
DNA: TGTGCCAGCAGGACAGGGGCAGGGGAGACCCAGTACTTC

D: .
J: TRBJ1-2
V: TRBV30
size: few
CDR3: CAWTPGRGGGGYTF
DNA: TGTGCCTGGACCCCCGGGAGGGGGGGTGGCGGCTACACCTTC

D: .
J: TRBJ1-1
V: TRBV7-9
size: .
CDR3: CASSSRAGMNTEAFF
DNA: TGTGCCAGCAGCTCCCGGGCAGGGATGAACACTGAAGCTTTCTTT

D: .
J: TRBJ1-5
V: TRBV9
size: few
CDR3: CASSVDPSQPQHF
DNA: TGTGCCAGCAGCGTAGACCCGAGTCAGCCCCAGCATTTT